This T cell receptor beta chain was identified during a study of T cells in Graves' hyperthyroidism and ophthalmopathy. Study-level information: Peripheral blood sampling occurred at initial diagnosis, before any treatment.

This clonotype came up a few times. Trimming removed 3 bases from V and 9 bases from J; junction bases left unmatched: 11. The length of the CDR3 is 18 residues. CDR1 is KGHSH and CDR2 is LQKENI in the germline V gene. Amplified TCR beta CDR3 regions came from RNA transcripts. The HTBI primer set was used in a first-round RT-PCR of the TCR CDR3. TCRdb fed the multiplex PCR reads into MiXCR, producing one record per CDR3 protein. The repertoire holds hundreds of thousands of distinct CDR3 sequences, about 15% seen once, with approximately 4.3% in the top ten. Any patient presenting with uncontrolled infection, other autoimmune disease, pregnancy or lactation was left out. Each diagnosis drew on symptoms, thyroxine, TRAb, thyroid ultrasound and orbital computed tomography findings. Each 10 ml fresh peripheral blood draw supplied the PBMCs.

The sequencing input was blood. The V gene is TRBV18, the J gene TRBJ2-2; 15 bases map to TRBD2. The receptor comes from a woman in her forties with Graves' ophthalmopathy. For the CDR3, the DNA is TGTGCCAGCTCACCCACTCCCCCGGGACTAGCGGGAGGCCGGGAGCTGTTTTTT. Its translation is CASSPTPPGLAGGRELFF.